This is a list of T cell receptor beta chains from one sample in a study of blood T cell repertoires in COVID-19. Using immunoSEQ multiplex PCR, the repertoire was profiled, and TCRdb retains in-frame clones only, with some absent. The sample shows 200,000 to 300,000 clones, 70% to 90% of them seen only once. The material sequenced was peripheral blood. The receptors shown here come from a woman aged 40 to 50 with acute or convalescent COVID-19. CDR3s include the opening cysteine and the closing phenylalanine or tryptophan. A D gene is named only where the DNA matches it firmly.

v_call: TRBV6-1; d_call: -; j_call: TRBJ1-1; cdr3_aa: CASSEIESGTEAFF
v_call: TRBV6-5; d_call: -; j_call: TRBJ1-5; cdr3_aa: CASSYDSNQPQHF
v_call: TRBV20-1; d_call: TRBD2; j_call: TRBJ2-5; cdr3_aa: CSASEGTSGGQETQYF
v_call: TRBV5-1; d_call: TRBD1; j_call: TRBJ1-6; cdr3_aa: CASSLNTGDNNSPLHF
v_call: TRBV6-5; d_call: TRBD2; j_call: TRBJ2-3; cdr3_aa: CASSYPLAGNTDTQYF
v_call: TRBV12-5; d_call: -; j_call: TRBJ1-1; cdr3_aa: CASEEGGTEAFF
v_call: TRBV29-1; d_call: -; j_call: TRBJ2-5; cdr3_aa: CSVALTGIQETQYF
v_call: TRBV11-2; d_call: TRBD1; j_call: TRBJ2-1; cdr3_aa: CASRTGKNEQFF
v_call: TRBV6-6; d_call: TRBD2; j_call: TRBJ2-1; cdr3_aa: CASSQPRGRGATSSYNEQFF
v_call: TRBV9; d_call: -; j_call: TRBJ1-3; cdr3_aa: CASSVGGDGNTIYF
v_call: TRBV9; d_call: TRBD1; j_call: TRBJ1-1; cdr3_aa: CASSPRLGQWNTEAFF
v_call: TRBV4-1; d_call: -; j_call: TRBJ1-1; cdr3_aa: CASSHAPQDSGTEAFF
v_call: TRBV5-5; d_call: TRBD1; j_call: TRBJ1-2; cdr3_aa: CASSSTGTGYTF
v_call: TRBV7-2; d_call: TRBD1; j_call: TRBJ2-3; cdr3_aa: CASSRGQGAGSDTQYF
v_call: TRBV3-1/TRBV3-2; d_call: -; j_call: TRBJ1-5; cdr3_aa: CASSQEGHGREPQHF
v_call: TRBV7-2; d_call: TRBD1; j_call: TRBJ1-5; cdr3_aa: CASSLQGVPFRPQHF
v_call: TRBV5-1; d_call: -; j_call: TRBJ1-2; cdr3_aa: CASSLNSFRNYGYTF
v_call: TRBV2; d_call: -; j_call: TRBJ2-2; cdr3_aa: CASRRTVNTGELFF
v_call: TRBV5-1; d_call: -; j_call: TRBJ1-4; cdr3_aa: CASSLIRAGEKLFF
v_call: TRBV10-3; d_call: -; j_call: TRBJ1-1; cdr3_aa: CATNQDSSTEAFF
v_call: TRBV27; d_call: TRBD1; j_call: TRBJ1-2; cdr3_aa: CASSKDRAGYTF
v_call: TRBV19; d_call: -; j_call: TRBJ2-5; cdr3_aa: CASSPPTRETQYF
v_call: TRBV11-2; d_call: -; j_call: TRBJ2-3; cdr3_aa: CASSYGQRGTDTQYF
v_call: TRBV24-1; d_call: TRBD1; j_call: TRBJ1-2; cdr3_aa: CATSDRQGPYGYTF
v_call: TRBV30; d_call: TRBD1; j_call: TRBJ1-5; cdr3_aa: CAWNQGALSNQPQHF
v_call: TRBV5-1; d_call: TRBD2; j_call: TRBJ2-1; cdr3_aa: CASRGVERGSSYNEQFF
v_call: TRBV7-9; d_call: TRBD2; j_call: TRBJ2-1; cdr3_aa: CASSFRTSINEQFF
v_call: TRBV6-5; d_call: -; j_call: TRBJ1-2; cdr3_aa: CASSYGGPEGYTF
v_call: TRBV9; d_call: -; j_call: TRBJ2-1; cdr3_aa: CASSVGGGQGNEQFF
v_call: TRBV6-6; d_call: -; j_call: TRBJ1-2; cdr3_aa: CASRQGVDRPYGYTF
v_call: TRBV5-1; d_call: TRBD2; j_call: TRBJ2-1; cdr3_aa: CASRGGTSADNEQFF
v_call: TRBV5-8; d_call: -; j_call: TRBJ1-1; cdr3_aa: CASRRMGGNTEAFF
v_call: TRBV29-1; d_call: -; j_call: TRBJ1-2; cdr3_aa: CSVEDIGGSYGYTF
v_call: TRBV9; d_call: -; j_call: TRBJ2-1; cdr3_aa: CASSVEVRGGEQFF
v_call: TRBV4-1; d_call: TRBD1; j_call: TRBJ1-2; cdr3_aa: CASSQDLRQGPNYGYTF
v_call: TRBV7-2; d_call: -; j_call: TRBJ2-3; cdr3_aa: CASSLANTDTQYF
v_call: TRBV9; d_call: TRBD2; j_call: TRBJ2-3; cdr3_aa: CASSTASGRYTDTQYF
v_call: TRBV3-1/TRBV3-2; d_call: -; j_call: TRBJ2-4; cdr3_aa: CASSQDRPGWNIQYF
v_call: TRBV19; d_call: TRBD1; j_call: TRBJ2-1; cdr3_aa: CASLLPPGQGGYNEQFF
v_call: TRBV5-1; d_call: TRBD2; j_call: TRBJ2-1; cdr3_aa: CASTSGGAGNEQFF
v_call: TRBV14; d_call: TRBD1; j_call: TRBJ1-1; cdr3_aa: CASSQIIGTGGTEAFF
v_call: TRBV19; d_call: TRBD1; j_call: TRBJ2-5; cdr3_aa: CASSISDRVAETQYF
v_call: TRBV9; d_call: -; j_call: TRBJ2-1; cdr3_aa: CASSVAGNEQFF
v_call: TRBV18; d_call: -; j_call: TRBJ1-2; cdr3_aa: CASSPNGVGDGYTF